This TCR beta chain is drawn from a study of blood T cells in healthy people across ages. Points from the study as a whole: Correlation between TCR beta diversity and naive T cell percentage was strong.

This clonotype was counted only a few times. Its antigen remains unknown. A sample-barcoded 5' primer and a J-beta primer mix were used in a second PCR of roughly 6 to 12 cycles. Each cDNA molecule received a tag from a template-switch adaptor that had 12 random nucleotides. Via MiXCR, TCRdb re-called the 5' RACE reads, giving one row per CDR3 protein. Of more than 550,000 distinct CDR3 sequences in the sample, roughly 20% were seen once. V lost 5 bases and J lost 7; bases outside the gene matches: 6. The CDR3 extends over 15 amino acids. In germline, CDR1 is SEHNR, CDR2 FQNEAQ (reference sequence). The receptor comes from a man in his 70s in good health. V is TRBV7-9 and J is TRBJ2-2; 11 bases align to TRBD2. The sequencing input was blood. The CDR3 DNA follows: TGTGCCAGCAGCCCACTAGCGGGAGTGGTCGGGGAGCTGTTTTTT. It codes for CASSPLAGVVGELFF.